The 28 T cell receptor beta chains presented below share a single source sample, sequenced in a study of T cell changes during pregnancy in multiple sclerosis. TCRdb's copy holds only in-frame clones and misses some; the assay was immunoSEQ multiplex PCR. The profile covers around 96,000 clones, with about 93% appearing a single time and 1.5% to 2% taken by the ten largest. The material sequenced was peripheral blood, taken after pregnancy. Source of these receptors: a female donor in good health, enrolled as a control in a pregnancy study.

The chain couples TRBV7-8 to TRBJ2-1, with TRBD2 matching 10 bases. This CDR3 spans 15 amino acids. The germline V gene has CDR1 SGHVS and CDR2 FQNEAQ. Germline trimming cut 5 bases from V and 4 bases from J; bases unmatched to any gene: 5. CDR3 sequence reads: CASSVTSGAYNEQFF. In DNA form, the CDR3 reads TGTGCCAGCAGCGTTACTAGCGGGGCGTACAATGAGCAGTTCTTC.

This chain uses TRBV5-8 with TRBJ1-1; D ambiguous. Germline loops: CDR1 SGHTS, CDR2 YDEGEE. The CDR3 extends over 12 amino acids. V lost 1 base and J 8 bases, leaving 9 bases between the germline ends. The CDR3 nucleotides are TGTGCCAGCAGCTTGATTCTTTCGGAAGCTTTCTTT. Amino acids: CASSLILSEAFF.

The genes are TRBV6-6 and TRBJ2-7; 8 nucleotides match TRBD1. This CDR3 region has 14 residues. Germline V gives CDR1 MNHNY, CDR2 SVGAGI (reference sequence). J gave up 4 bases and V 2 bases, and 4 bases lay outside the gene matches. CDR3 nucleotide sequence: TGTGCCAGCAGTTACACAGGGGGTCCTTACGAGCAGTACTTC. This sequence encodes CASSYTGGPYEQYF.

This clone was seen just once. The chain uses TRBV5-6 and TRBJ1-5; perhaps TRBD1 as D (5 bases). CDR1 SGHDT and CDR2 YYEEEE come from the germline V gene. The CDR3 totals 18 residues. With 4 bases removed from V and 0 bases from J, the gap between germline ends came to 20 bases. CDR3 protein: CASSRWGRLTISNQPQHF. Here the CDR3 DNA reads TGTGCCAGCAGCCGGTGGGGCAGGCTCACGATTAGCAATCAGCCCCAGCATTTT.

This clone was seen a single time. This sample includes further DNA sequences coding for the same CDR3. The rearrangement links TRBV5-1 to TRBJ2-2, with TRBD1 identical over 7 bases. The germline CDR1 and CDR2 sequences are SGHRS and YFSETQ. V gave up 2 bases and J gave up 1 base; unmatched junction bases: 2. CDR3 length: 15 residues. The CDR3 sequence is CASSLRTGNTGELFF. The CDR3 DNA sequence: TGCGCCAGCAGCTTAAGGACAGGGAACACCGGGGAGCTGTTTTTT.

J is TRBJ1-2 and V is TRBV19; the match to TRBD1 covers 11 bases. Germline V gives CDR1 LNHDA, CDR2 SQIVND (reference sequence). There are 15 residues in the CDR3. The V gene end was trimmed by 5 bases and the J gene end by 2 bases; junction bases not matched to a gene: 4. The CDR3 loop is CASSPRDRGNYGYTF. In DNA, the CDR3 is TGTGCCAGTAGTCCCCGGGACAGGGGGAACTATGGCTACACCTTC.

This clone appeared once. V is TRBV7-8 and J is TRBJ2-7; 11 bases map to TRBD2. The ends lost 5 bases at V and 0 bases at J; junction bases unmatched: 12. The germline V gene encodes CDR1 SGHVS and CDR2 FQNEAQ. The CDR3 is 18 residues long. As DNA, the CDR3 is TGTGCCAGCAGCCACTCCGGGACTAGCGGAAGGAGCTCCTACGAGCAGTACTTC. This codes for CASSHSGTSGRSSYEQYF.

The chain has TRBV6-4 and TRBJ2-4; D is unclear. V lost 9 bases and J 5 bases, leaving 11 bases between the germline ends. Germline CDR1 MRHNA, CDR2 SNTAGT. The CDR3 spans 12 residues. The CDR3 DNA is TGTGCCAGGAGCCGTGCTCAAAACATTCAGTACTTC. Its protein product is CARSRAQNIQYF.

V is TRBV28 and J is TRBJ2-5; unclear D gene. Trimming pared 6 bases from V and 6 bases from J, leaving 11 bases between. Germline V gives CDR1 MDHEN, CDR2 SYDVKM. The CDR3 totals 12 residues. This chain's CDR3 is CASSRGWQTQYF. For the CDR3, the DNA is TGTGCCAGCAGCCGAGGATGGCAGACCCAGTACTTC.

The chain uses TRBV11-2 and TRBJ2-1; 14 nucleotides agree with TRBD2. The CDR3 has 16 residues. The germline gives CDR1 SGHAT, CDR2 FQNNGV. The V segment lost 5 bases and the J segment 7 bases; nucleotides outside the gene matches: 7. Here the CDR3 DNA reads TGTGCCAGCAGCCCAAGACTAGCGGGAGGGCCGAATGAGCAGTTCTTC. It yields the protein CASSPRLAGGPNEQFF.

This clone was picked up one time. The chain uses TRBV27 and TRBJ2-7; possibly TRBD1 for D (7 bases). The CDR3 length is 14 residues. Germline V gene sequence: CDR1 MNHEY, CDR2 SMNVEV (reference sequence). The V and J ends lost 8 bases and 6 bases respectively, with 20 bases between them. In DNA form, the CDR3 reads TGTGCCAGCTGTAGACAGGGAGGAACGGTCGAGCAGTACTTC. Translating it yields CASCRQGGTVEQYF.

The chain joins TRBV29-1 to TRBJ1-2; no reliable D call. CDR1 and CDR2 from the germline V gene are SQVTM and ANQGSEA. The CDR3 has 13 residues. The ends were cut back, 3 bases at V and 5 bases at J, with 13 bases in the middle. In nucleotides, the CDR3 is TGCAGCGTTGAGAACACGGGAGGATATGGCTACACCTTC. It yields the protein CSVENTGGYGYTF. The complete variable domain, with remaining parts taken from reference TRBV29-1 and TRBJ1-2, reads SAVISQKPSRDICQRGTSLTIQCQVDSQVTMMFWYRQQPGQSLTLIATANQGSEATYESGFVIDKFPISRPNLTFSTLTVSNMSPEDSSIYLCSVENTGGYGYTFGSGTRLTVV.

Written as DNA, the CDR3 is TGCGCCAGCGGTCACTACGGCTACGAGCAGTACTTC. This translates into CASGHYGYEQYF. The genes are TRBV10-2 and TRBJ2-7; D is undetermined. V dropped 8 bases and J dropped 3 bases, with 11 bases sitting between them. Germline V gene data show CDR1 as WSHSY and CDR2 as SAAADI. This CDR3 is built from 12 residues.

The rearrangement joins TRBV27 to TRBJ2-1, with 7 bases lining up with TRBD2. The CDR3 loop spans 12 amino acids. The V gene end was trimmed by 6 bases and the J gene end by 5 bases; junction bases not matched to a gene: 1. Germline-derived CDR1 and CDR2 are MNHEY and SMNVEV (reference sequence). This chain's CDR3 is CASSSGNNEQFF. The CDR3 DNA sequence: TGTGCCAGCAGCAGCGGGAACAATGAGCAGTTCTTC.

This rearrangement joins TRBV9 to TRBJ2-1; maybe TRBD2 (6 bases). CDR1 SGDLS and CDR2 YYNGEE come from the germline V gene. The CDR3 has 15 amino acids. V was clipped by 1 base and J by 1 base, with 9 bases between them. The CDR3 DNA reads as TGTGCCAGCAGCGTAACAGGACTATCCTACAATGAGCAGTTCTTC. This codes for CASSVTGLSYNEQFF. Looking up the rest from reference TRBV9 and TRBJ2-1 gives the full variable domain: DSGVTQTPKHLITATGQRVTLRCSPRSGDLSVYWYQQSLDQGLQFLIQYYNGEERAKGNILERFSAQQFPDLHSELNLSSLELGDSALYFCASSVTGLSYNEQFFGPGTRLTVL.

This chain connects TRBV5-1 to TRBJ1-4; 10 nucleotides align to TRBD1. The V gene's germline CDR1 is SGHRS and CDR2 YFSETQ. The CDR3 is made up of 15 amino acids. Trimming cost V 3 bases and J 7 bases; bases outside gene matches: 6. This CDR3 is CASSSTGTGAEKLFF. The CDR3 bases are TGCGCCAGCAGCTCGACCGGGACAGGGGCTGAAAAACTGTTTTTT.

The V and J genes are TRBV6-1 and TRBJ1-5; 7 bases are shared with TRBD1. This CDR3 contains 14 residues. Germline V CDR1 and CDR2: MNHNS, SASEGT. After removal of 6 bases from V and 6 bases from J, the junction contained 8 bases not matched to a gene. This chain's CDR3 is CASRERQGGQPQHF. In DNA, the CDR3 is TGTGCCAGCAGGGAAAGACAGGGCGGTCAGCCCCAGCATTTT.

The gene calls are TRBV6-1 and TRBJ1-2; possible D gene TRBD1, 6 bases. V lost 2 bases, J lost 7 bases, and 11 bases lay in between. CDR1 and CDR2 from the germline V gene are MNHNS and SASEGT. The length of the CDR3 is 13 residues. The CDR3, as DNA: TGTGCCAGCAGTGAAAACTCCAGGGGTGGCTACACCTTC. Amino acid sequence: CASSENSRGGYTF.

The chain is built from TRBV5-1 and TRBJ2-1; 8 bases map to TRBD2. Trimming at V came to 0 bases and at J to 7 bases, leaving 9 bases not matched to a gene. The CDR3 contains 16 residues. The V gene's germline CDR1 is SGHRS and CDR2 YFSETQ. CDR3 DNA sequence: TGCGCCAGCAGCTTGGCCCCGGGAGGGCCGGGGAATGAGCAGTTCTTC. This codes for CASSLAPGGPGNEQFF.

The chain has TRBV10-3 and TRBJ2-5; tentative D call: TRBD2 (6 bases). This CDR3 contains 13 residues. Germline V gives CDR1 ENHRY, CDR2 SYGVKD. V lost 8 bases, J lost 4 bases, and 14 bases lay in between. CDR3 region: CAISASAGETQYF. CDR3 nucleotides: TGTGCCATCTCCGCTAGCGCGGGAGAGACCCAGTACTTC.

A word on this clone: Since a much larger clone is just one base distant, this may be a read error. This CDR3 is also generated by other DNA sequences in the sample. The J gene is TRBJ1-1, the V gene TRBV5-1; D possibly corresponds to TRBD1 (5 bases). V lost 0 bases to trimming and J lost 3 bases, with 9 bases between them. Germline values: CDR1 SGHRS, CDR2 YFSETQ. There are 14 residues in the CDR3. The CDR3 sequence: CASSLAGGYTEAFF. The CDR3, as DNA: TGCGCCAGCAGCTTGGCCGGGGGATACACTGAAGCTTTCTTT.

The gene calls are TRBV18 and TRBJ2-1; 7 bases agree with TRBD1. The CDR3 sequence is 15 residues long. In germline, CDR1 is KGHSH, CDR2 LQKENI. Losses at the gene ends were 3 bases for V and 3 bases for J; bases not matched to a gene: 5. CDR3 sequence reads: CASSPTGQYYNEQFF. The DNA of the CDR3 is TGTGCCAGCTCACCGACGGGACAGTACTACAATGAGCAGTTCTTC.

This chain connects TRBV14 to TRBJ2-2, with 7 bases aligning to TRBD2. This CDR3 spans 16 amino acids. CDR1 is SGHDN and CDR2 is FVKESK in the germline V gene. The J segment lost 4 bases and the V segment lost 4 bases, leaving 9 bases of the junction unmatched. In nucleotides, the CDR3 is TGTGCCAGCAGCCCCCCCTCTAGCGGACTCACCGGGGAGCTGTTTTTT. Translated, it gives CASSPPSSGLTGELFF.

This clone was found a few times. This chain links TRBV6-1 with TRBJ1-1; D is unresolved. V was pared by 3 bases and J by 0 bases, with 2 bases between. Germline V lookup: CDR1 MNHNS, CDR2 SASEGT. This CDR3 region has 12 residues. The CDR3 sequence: CASSDVNTEAFF. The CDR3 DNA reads TGTGCCAGCAGTGACGTGAACACTGAAGCTTTCTTT.

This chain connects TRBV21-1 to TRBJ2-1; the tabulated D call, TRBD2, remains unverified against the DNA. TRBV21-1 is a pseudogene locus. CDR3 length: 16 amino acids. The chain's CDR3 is CASSKVEREGYNEQFF. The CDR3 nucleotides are TGTGCCAGCAGCAAAGTTGAGCGGGAGGGATACAATGAGCAGTTCTTC.

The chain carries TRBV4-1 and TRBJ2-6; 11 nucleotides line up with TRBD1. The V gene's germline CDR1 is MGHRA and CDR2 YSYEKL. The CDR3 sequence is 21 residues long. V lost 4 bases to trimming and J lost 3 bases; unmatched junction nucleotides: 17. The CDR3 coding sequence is TGCGCCAGCAGCCCCCCGGGCGGGTGGGGGACAGGGGGTTATGGGGCCAACGTCCTGACTTTC. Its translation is CASSPPGGWGTGGYGANVLTF.

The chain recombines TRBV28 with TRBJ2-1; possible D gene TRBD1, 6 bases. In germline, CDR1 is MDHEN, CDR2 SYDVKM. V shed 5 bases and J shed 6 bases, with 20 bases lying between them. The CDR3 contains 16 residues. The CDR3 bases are TGTGCCAGCAGTCCCTTTACAGGGTTCCAGGGCAATGAGCAGTTCTTC. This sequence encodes CASSPFTGFQGNEQFF. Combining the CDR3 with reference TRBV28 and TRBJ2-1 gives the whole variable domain DVKVTQSSRYLVKRTGEKVFLECVQDMDHENMFWYRQDPGLGLRLIYFSYDVKMKEKGDIPEGYSVSREKKERFSLILESASTNQTSMYLCASSPFTGFQGNEQFFGPGTRLTVL.

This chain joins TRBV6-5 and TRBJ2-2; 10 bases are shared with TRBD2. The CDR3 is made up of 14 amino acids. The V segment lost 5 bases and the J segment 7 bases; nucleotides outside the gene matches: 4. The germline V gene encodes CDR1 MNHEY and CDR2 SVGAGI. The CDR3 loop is CASSLRTSGGELFF. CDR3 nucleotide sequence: TGTGCCAGCAGTCTACGGACTAGCGGCGGGGAGCTGTTTTTT.